Below, 17 T cell receptor beta chains from the same sample are listed, as sequenced in a study of T cell repertoires in cytomegalovirus infection (dated by TCRdb to 2018 to 2020). What these receptors recognize is not known. The label giving this sample's treatment or condition can be read as: in vitro stimulation with specific CMV peptide epitopes to enrich CMV-specific T cells. Reads for this sample came from an Illumina HiSeq 1500. Using fastp at Q25 and MiXCR, TCRdb reprocessed the public reads and kept productive beta chains. Entries that share a CDR3 protein sequence are merged under the most common genes and DNA. This sample comprises about 310,000 distinct CDR3 sequences, 20% to 25% of them detected only once. 10% to 15% of the sample rests with the top ten. This material consisted of cultured PBMCs, taken from culture after CMV antigen stimulation. The receptors shown here come from a human donor in good health (CMV status not recorded). Some clones in this sample may be carry-over from other donors' samples.

This clonotype was detected a few times. CDR3 sequence reads: CASGSGSLGETQYF. The CDR3 DNA reads as TGTGCCAGCGGGAGCGGGAGCTTGGGAGAGACCCAGTACTTC. The rearrangement uses TRBV6-2 or TRBV6-3 and TRBJ2-5, with 8 bases aligning to TRBD2. V lost 8 bases to trimming and J lost 4 bases; unmatched junction nucleotides: 9. The CDR3 is 14 amino acids. CDR1 and CDR2 from the germline V gene are MNHEY and SVGEGT.

A few counts support this clonotype. The rearrangement links TRBV12-3 or TRBV12-4 to TRBJ2-5; the match to TRBD2 covers 8 bases. The J segment lost 7 bases and the V segment lost 8 bases, leaving 12 bases of the junction unmatched. The CDR3 contains 14 residues. Here the CDR3 reads CASCPGGAGATQYF. For the CDR3, the DNA is TGTGCCAGCTGCCCTGGAGGAGCGGGAGCGACCCAGTACTTC.

This clonotype occurred a few times. V usage is TRBV12-3 or TRBV12-4 and J usage is TRBJ2-7, with no clear D. With 2 bases removed from V and 3 bases from J, the gap between germline ends came to 5 bases. This CDR3 comprises 12 residues. CDR3 sequence reads: CASSLHGYEQYV. The CDR3 DNA sequence: TGTGCCAGCAGTTTACACGGCTACGAGCAGTACGTC.

J is TRBJ2-3 and V is TRBV19, with 10 bases matching TRBD1. The CDR3 length is 13 residues. CDR1 and CDR2 from the germline V gene are LNHDA and SQIVND (reference sequence). V was clipped by 8 bases and J by 3 bases; unmatched bases: 2. CDR3 sequence: CASGDRGTDTQYF. In DNA, the CDR3 is TGTGCCAGTGGGGACAGGGGAACAGATACGCAGTATTTT.

The V call is TRBV29-1, the J call TRBJ2-5; the match to TRBD1 covers 7 bases. J was trimmed by 5 bases and V by 7 bases; bases with no gene match: 7. This CDR3 comprises 12 residues. Germline values: CDR1 SQVTM, CDR2 ANQGSEA. The CDR3 spells CSGRQGGETQYF. CDR3 in DNA: TGCAGCGGTCGACAGGGTGGGGAGACCCAGTACTTC.

This clonotype showed up just a few times. This chain connects TRBV7-3 to TRBJ2-1, with D unclear. The CDR3 has 14 residues. In germline, CDR1 is SGHTA, CDR2 FQGTGA. Trimming stripped 1 base from V and 1 base from J, with 5 bases between. CDR3 protein: CASSLSVSYNEQFF. The CDR3 DNA reads TGTGCCAGCAGCTTAAGTGTTTCCTACAATGAGCAGTTCTTC.

The CDR3, as DNA: TGTGCCACCAGCGGAGACCTACAGGTAGCTGAGCAGTTCTTC. This gives the protein CATSGDLQVAEQFF. J is TRBJ2-1 and V is TRBV24-1, with D tentatively TRBD1 (5 bases). The CDR3 spans 14 residues. Germline CDR1 is KGHDR and CDR2 is SFDVKD. The V end lost 7 bases, the J end lost 9 bases, and 18 bases lay between the germline ends.

Only a few counts were recorded for this clonotype. The chain joins TRBV6-2 or TRBV6-3 to TRBJ2-3; the match to TRBD2 covers 8 bases. Germline CDR1 reads MNHEY; CDR2 reads SVGEGT. The trim removed 2 bases at V and 5 bases at J, leaving 9 bases unmatched. The CDR3 contains 16 residues. This CDR3 reads CASSYDLAGSRDTQYF. The CDR3 region has the DNA TGTGCCAGCAGTTACGATCTAGCGGGTTCCCGAGATACGCAGTATTTT.

CDR3 in amino acids: CASSPTRGGYTF. The CDR3 DNA is TGTGCCAGCAGTCCGACAAGGGGGGGCTACACCTTC. The chain combines TRBV12-3 or TRBV12-4 with TRBJ1-2, with D perhaps TRBD1 (6 bases). Trimming took off 5 bases at V and 8 bases at J, with 12 bases between the two ends. CDR3 length: 12 residues.

The chain is built from TRBV4-1 and TRBJ2-1, with a possible D match to TRBD1 (5 bases). The CDR3 has 16 residues. Trimming removed 1 base at V and 4 bases at J, with 14 bases between. Germline V gene lookup returns CDR1 MGHRA and CDR2 YSYEKL. The CDR3 DNA follows: TGCGCCAGCAGCCAAGTTCCAGGGTCGTCTTACAATGAGCAGTTCTTC. Translating gives CASSQVPGSSYNEQFF.

The V gene is TRBV6-2 or TRBV6-3, the J gene TRBJ1-1; D is unclear. Per the germline V gene, CDR1 is MNHEY and CDR2 is SVGEGT. V lost 3 bases and J lost 0, with 20 bases in between. There are 18 residues in the CDR3. The CDR3 nucleotides are TGTGCCAGCAGTTATTATTATTCTTCGGGAAAGATGAACACTGAAGCTTTCTTT. Protein product: CASSYYYSSGKMNTEAFF.

The V gene is TRBV6-2 or TRBV6-3, the J gene TRBJ1-2; TRBD1 matches at 8 bases. From germline, CDR1 is MNHEY and CDR2 SVGEGT. The junction had 8 bases not matched to a gene; V was cut back by 6 bases and J by 8 bases. This CDR3 has 13 amino acids. CDR3 amino acids: CASSIGQGSGYTF. The CDR3 DNA reads as TGTGCCAGCAGCATTGGACAGGGCTCCGGCTACACCTTC.

The chain couples TRBV10-2 to TRBJ2-1; the match to TRBD2 covers 9 bases. The CDR3 runs to 14 residues. In germline, CDR1 is WSHSY, CDR2 SAAADI. Unmatched junction bases numbered 5, after V lost 2 bases and J lost 9 bases. The DNA for the CDR3 is TGCGCCAGCAGTGAGGCGGGGACTAGCTTTGAGCAGTTCTTC. It translates to CASSEAGTSFEQFF.

This clonotype was detected ten times or more. The chain employs TRBV7-9 and TRBJ2-7; D gene ambiguous. The CDR3 sequence is 12 residues long. Deletions cut 5 bases from V and 0 bases from J, with 5 bases between. Germline CDR1 SEHNR, CDR2 FQNEAQ (reference sequence). CDR3 coding DNA: TGTGCCAGCAGCGCCGGCTCCTACGAGCAGTACTTC. This gives the protein CASSAGSYEQYF.

This clonotype was counted only a few times. The CDR3 is CSAGTSGSGDEQFF. For the CDR3, the DNA is TGCAGTGCTGGGACTAGCGGGAGTGGGGATGAGCAGTTCTTC. This chain joins TRBV20-1 and TRBJ2-1, with 14 bases aligning to TRBD2. With V trimmed by 5 bases and J by 8 bases, 5 bases remained unmatched. CDR1 and CDR2 from the germline V gene are DFQATT and SNEGSKA (reference sequence). CDR3 length equals 14 residues.

The chain links TRBV20-1 to TRBJ1-1; tentative D call: TRBD1 (5 bases). Deletions cut 6 bases from V and 11 bases from J, with 19 bases between. The length of the CDR3 is 12 residues. Germline-derived CDR1 and CDR2 are DFQATT and SNEGSKA (reference sequence). The CDR3 DNA follows: TGCAGTGCCCCCCAAGGGGACTTCTTGGCTTTCTTT. Translation gives CSAPQGDFLAFF.

This clonotype was picked up a small number of times. The chain couples TRBV6-6 to TRBJ2-1; D perhaps matches TRBD2 (6 bases). CDR1 and CDR2 from the germline V gene are MNHNY and SVGAGI (reference sequence). This CDR3 spans 20 amino acids. V lost 2 bases and J 4 bases, leaving 27 bases between the germline ends. The CDR3 DNA sequence: TGTGCCAGCAGTTACACGAGAAGGACGGGACTCCAGTTGGGATACAATGAGCAGTTCTTC. As protein: CASSYTRRTGLQLGYNEQFF.